This T cell receptor beta chain was captured by sequencing in a study of blood T cell repertoires in COVID-19. Background on the study: From T cells, B-cell-depleted T cells, or PBMCs came the material, which was cDNA or gDNA.

The CDR3 consists of 15 residues. Per the germline V gene, CDR1 is MNHEY and CDR2 is SVGAGI. With 6 bases removed from V and 2 bases from J, the gap between germline ends came to 11 bases. Per the study methods: How many nucleated cells were present was estimated from reference gene primer amplification. Using immunoSEQ multiplex PCR, the repertoire was profiled, and TCRdb retains in-frame clones only, with some absent. The V and J calls and the clone size are those of that table, but D and trimming were determined from the DNA. The sample holds hundreds of thousands of clones, roughly 80% seen once.

The chain recombines TRBV6-5 with TRBJ2-6, with TRBD1 as a possible D gene (6 bases). Specimen: peripheral blood. This clonotype was sampled from a woman older than 75 with COVID-19, enrolled during active disease. The CDR3 spells CASSHYRAGANVLTF. CDR3 nucleotide sequence: TGTGCCAGCAGCCACTACAGGGCTGGGGCCAACGTCCTGACTTTC.